Below are 20 T cell receptor beta chains sequenced from a single sample in a study of blood T cell repertoires in COVID-19. Sequencing used immunoSEQ multiplex PCR; TCRdb keeps in-frame clones, though not all of them. The sample gives approximately 74,000 clones, 84% of which show up once; 36% is in the top ten. The sequenced sample consisted of peripheral blood. The receptors stem from a man in his 70s with acute or convalescent COVID-19.

This chain joins TRBV28 and TRBJ2-1, with TRBD2 identical over 10 bases. The CDR3 sequence is 14 residues long. The V gene's germline CDR1 is MDHEN and CDR2 SYDVKM. The ends lost 8 bases at V and 6 bases at J; junction bases unmatched: 7. The CDR3 nucleotides are TGTGCCAGCCAAACTAGCGGGACTATCAATGAGCAGTTCTTC. Translated: CASQTSGTINEQFF.

This clone was recorded once. The chain uses TRBV14 and TRBJ1-5; no firm D call. Germline CDR1 SGHDN, CDR2 FVKESK. Trimming took 0 bases from V and 12 from J, leaving 12 bases between them. The CDR3 spans 13 residues. CDR3 coding DNA: TGTGCCAGCAGCCAAGATCTGGACTCCCTCCAGCATTTT. Encoded protein: CASSQDLDSLQHF.

This chain joins TRBV9 and TRBJ2-7, with TRBD1 matching over 9 bases. V trimming: 3 bases; J trimming: 8 bases; junction bases outside the gene matches: 12. Germline lookup yields CDR1 SGDLS and CDR2 YYNGEE. This CDR3 has 15 residues. CDR3 sequence (DNA): TGTGCCAGCAGCGAGGGGGGGACAGGGCCTACGCAGCAGTACTTC. As protein: CASSEGGTGPTQQYF.

This clone has more than one count but fewer than ten. The chain carries TRBV29-1 and TRBJ2-2; no firm D call. The V and J ends lost 7 bases and 4 bases respectively, with 10 bases between them. There are 12 residues in the CDR3. Per germline, CDR1 SQVTM and CDR2 ANQGSEA. CDR3 amino acids: CSAGSGTGELFF. The CDR3 nucleotides read TGCAGCGCCGGGTCGGGCACCGGGGAGCTGTTTTTT.

V is TRBV2 and J is TRBJ1-1; TRBD1 is a possible D gene (5 bases). This CDR3 has 12 amino acids. V lost 5 bases and J lost 6, with 10 bases in between. Germline-derived CDR1 and CDR2 are SNHLY and FYNNEI. CDR3 bases: TGTGCCAGCAGTTTCTTAGGGGCTGAAGCTTTCTTT. It translates to CASSFLGAEAFF.

This clone was counted only a few times. The V call is TRBV27, the J call TRBJ1-2, with a weak D call TRBD1 (5 bases). The CDR3 consists of 15 residues. CDR1 is MNHEY, CDR2 SMNVEV, per germline (reference sequence). Trimming left V 2 bases short and J 6 bases short, with 16 bases between. The CDR3: CASSLKQGRNHGYTF. The CDR3 DNA reads as TGTGCCAGCAGTTTAAAGCAGGGAAGGAATCATGGCTACACCTTC.

The J gene is TRBJ2-2, the V gene TRBV11-3, with D tentatively TRBD1 (5 bases). CDR3 length equals 13 residues. V was trimmed by 5 bases and J by 5 bases, leaving 9 bases between them. Germline V gene lookup returns CDR1 SGHNT and CDR2 YENEEA. The DNA of the CDR3 is TGTGCCAGCAGCAACCCAGGGACCGGGGAGCTGTTTTTT. It encodes CASSNPGTGELFF.

The chain links TRBV27 to TRBJ2-2, with a weak D call TRBD2 (5 bases). Trimming pared 2 bases from V and 4 bases from J, leaving 11 bases between. The CDR3 contains 15 residues. In germline, CDR1 is MNHEY, CDR2 SMNVEV (reference sequence). The CDR3 here is CASSLGGGLTGELFF. DNA of the CDR3: TGTGCCAGCAGTTTAGGTGGAGGACTCACCGGGGAGCTGTTTTTT.

This sequence joins TRBV29-1 and TRBJ2-3; D may be TRBD1 (5 bases). Germline lookup yields CDR1 SQVTM and CDR2 ANQGSEA. This CDR3 is built from 13 residues. The V end lost 3 bases, the J end lost 1 base, and 8 bases lay between the germline ends. CDR3 region: CSVDEGGTDTQYF. In DNA form, the CDR3 reads TGCAGCGTTGACGAAGGGGGCACAGATACGCAGTATTTT.

This chain links TRBV5-5 with TRBJ2-2; no clear D gene. This CDR3 is built from 15 residues. V lost 2 bases and J lost 2, with 10 bases in between. CDR1 SGHKS and CDR2 YYEKEE come from the germline V gene (reference sequence). The CDR3 nucleotides read TGTGCCAGCAGCTTCTTCAGTCCAAACACCGGGGAGCTGTTTTTT. It encodes CASSFFSPNTGELFF.

The gene calls are TRBV6-1 and TRBJ1-2; D uncertain. There are 15 residues in the CDR3. V dropped 2 bases and J dropped 4 bases, with 14 bases sitting between them. Germline loops: CDR1 MNHNS, CDR2 SASEGT. The CDR3 DNA sequence: TGTGCCAGCAGTGAAAGCACGGGAGGTGGCTATGGCTACACCTTC. Protein: CASSESTGGGYGYTF.

The chain uses TRBV19 and TRBJ1-4, with TRBD1 matching over 10 bases. The CDR3 consists of 15 residues. Trimming at V came to 1 base and at J to 8 bases, leaving 4 bases not matched to a gene. Germline values: CDR1 LNHDA, CDR2 SQIVND (reference sequence). The chain's CDR3 is CASSIVGTGVEKLFF. CDR3 sequence (DNA): TGTGCCAGTAGTATAGTTGGGACAGGGGTGGAAAAACTGTTTTTT.

The V and J genes are TRBV4-3 and TRBJ2-7, with TRBD1 matching 9 bases. The CDR3 spans 16 residues. Germline assignment: CDR1 LGHNA and CDR2 YSLEER. The trim removed 3 bases at V and 2 bases at J, leaving 8 bases unmatched. CDR3 residues: CASSHIAGTGTYEQYF. The DNA for the CDR3 is TGCGCCAGCAGCCACATTGCCGGGACAGGGACCTACGAGCAGTACTTC.

V is TRBV2 and J is TRBJ2-7; a possible D gene is TRBD1 (6 bases). V was pared by 4 bases and J by 5 bases, with 12 bases between. The CDR3 consists of 13 residues. Looked up from germline, CDR1 is SNHLY and CDR2 is FYNNEI. CDR3 amino acids: CASSVGQQDEQYF. As DNA, the CDR3 is TGTGCCAGCAGTGTAGGACAGCAGGACGAGCAGTACTTC.

The CDR3 region has the DNA TGTGCCAGTAGCCAACAGGGGACCGACACCGGGGAGCTGTTTTTT. Translating gives CASSQQGTDTGELFF. The V gene is TRBV19, the J gene TRBJ2-2; TRBD1 matches 7 bases. After removal of 6 bases from V and 3 bases from J, the junction contained 7 bases not matched to a gene. Germline-derived CDR1 and CDR2 are LNHDA and SQIVND (reference sequence). The CDR3 spans 15 residues.

This clone turned up a few times. The chain has TRBV19 and TRBJ1-1; weak D call: TRBD1 (5 bases). CDR1 and CDR2 from the germline V gene are LNHDA and SQIVND (reference sequence). Trimming cost V 7 bases and J 0 bases, with 15 bases left between them. This CDR3 spans 15 amino acids. CDR3 region: CASTPGGNMNTEAFF. In DNA form, the CDR3 reads TGTGCCAGTACTCCCGGGGGAAACATGAACACTGAAGCTTTCTTT.

The chain has TRBV30 and TRBJ1-3; 8 nucleotides agree with TRBD1. The CDR3 length is 14 residues. V was clipped by 2 bases and J by 5 bases; unmatched bases: 5. CDR1 is GTSNPN and CDR2 is SVGIG in the germline V gene (reference sequence). The CDR3 sequence: CAWSLGTGRNTIYF. The CDR3 region has the DNA TGTGCCTGGAGTTTGGGGACAGGAAGAAACACCATATATTTT.

The chain recombines TRBV7-2 with TRBJ2-7; D perhaps matches TRBD1 (6 bases). V was pared by 3 bases and J by 2 bases, with 11 bases between. The CDR3 is 14 residues long. Germline V gene sequence: CDR1 SGHTA, CDR2 FQGNSA. CDR3 protein: CASSFQGTTYEQYF. CDR3 DNA: TGTGCCAGCAGCTTTCAGGGGACGACCTACGAGCAGTACTTC.

The chain couples TRBV7-3 to TRBJ2-2; D not resolved. Germline loops: CDR1 SGHTA, CDR2 FQGTGA. The CDR3 has 12 amino acids. The V gene lost 5 bases and the J gene lost 6 bases, with 7 bases spanning the gap. The CDR3 nucleotides read TGTGCCAGCAGCCGTCGTCCCGGGGAGCTGTTTTTT. This encodes CASSRRPGELFF.

The chain uses TRBV19 and TRBJ2-7, with 7 bases identical to TRBD2. J lost 0 bases, V lost 9 bases, and 5 bases had no gene match. CDR1 is LNHDA, CDR2 SQIVND, per germline (reference sequence). This CDR3 contains 13 residues. The CDR3 region is CASRGVGSYEQYF. CDR3 nucleotides: TGTGCCAGCCGGGGGGTCGGCTCCTACGAGCAGTACTTC.